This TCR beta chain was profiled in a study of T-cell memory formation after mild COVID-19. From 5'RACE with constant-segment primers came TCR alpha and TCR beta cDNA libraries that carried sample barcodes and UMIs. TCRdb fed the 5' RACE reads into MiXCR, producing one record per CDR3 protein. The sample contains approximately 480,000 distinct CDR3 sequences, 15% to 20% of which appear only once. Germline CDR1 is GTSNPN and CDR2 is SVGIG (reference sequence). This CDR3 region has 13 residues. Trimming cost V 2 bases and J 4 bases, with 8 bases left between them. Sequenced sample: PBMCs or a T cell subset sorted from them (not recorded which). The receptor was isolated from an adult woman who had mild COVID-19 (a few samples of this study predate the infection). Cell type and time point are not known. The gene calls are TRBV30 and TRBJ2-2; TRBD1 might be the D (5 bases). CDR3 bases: TGTGCCTGGAGTTCTACAGGCACCGGGGAGCTGTTTTTT. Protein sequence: CAWSSTGTGELFF.